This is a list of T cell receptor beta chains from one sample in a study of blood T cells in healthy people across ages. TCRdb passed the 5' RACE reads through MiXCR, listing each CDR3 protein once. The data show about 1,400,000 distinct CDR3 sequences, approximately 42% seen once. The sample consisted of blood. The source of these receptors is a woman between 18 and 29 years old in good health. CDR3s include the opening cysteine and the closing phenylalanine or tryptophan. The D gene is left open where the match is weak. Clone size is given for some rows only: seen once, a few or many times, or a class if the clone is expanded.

CDR3 protein: CASSEGESEQYF; CDR3 DNA: TGCGCCAGCTCGGAAGGGGAAAGCGAGCAGTACTTC; clone size: .; V gene: TRBV10-2; J gene: TRBJ2-7; D gene: .
CDR3 protein: CSVEKLGEQFF; CDR3 DNA: TGCAGCGTTGAAAAACTTGGTGAGCAGTTCTTC; clone size: many; V gene: TRBV29-1; J gene: TRBJ2-1; D gene: .
CDR3 protein: CASSQLARQTQYF; CDR3 DNA: TGTGCCAGCAGCCAACTAGCTAGACAGACCCAGTACTTC; clone size: .; V gene: TRBV14; J gene: TRBJ2-5; D gene: .
CDR3 protein: CASSYLKGTGEETNEKLFF; CDR3 DNA: TGTGCCAGTAGTTACTTGAAGGGGACAGGGGAAGAGACTAATGAAAAACTGTTTTTT; clone size: .; V gene: TRBV6-5; J gene: TRBJ1-4; D gene: TRBD1
CDR3 protein: CASSQEISSGLEGYGYTF; CDR3 DNA: TGTGCCAGCAGCCAAGAGATAAGTTCGGGACTCGAGGGGTATGGCTACACCTTC; clone size: .; V gene: TRBV4-2; J gene: TRBJ1-2; D gene: .
CDR3 protein: CASSAGSSLFF; CDR3 DNA: TGTGCCAGCAGTGCGGGTAGTTCACTGTTTTTT; clone size: .; V gene: TRBV27; J gene: TRBJ1-4; D gene: .
CDR3 protein: CASSGGTSNNSPLHF; CDR3 DNA: TGTGCCAGCTCGGGCGGGACATCCAATAATTCACCCCTCCACTTT; clone size: few; V gene: TRBV7-9; J gene: TRBJ1-6; D gene: .
CDR3 protein: CSATSQSGYGYTF; CDR3 DNA: TGCAGTGCCACGTCCCAAAGCGGCTATGGCTACACCTTC; clone size: .; V gene: TRBV20-1; J gene: TRBJ1-2; D gene: .
CDR3 protein: CASSPSGYSSYEQYF; CDR3 DNA: TGTGCCAGCAGCCCTAGCGGCTATAGTTCCTACGAGCAGTACTTC; clone size: few; V gene: TRBV11-2; J gene: TRBJ2-7; D gene: TRBD2
CDR3 protein: CATGLAVDTQYF; CDR3 DNA: TGTGCCACGGGACTAGCGGTAGATACGCAGTATTTT; clone size: .; V gene: TRBV5-5; J gene: TRBJ2-3; D gene: TRBD2
CDR3 protein: CSVDQNRGGSYNEQFF; CDR3 DNA: TGCAGCGTTGACCAAAACCGGGGAGGCTCCTACAATGAGCAGTTCTTC; clone size: many; V gene: TRBV29-1; J gene: TRBJ2-1; D gene: .
CDR3 protein: CSAGDPGTSGRINEQFF; CDR3 DNA: TGCAGTGCTGGGGACCCTGGGACTAGCGGGAGGATCAATGAGCAGTTCTTC; clone size: .; V gene: TRBV20-1; J gene: TRBJ2-1; D gene: TRBD2
CDR3 protein: CASSLVTGNSYNEQFF; CDR3 DNA: TGTGCCAGCAGCTTAGTCACAGGGAACTCCTACAATGAGCAGTTCTTC; clone size: few; V gene: TRBV7-2; J gene: TRBJ2-1; D gene: .
CDR3 protein: CSVEGREETSEQYF; CDR3 DNA: TGCAGCGTAGAGGGACGGGAGGAAACGTCCGAGCAGTACTTC; clone size: many; V gene: TRBV29-1; J gene: TRBJ2-7; D gene: TRBD2
CDR3 protein: CASSQEARMNTEAFF; CDR3 DNA: TGTGCCAGCAGCCAAGAAGCCAGGATGAACACTGAAGCTTTCTTT; clone size: many; V gene: TRBV4-2; J gene: TRBJ1-1; D gene: .
CDR3 protein: CATSRVSQGGYTEAFF; CDR3 DNA: TGTGCCACCAGCAGAGTTAGCCAAGGGGGATACACTGAAGCTTTCTTT; clone size: .; V gene: TRBV15; J gene: TRBJ1-1; D gene: .
CDR3 protein: CASTQGGPGGVDTQYF; CDR3 DNA: TGTGCCAGCACCCAAGGGGGCCCCGGAGGCGTAGATACGCAGTATTTT; clone size: few; V gene: TRBV27; J gene: TRBJ2-3; D gene: TRBD1
CDR3 protein: CASSLLTGEFNEQFF; CDR3 DNA: TGTGCCAGCAGCTTATTAACAGGGGAATTCAATGAGCAGTTCTTC; clone size: .; V gene: TRBV7-8; J gene: TRBJ2-1; D gene: TRBD1
CDR3 protein: CASRPDYQTTDTQYF; CDR3 DNA: TGCGCCAGCAGACCCGACTATCAGACCACAGATACGCAGTATTTT; clone size: few; V gene: TRBV5-1; J gene: TRBJ2-3; D gene: .
CDR3 protein: CATSDRTSGVRNEQYF; CDR3 DNA: TGTGCCACCAGTGACCGGACTAGCGGGGTGAGGAATGAGCAGTACTTC; clone size: few; V gene: TRBV24-1; J gene: TRBJ2-5; D gene: TRBD2
CDR3 protein: CATSGYQETQYF; CDR3 DNA: TGTGCCACCTCAGGTTACCAAGAGACCCAGTACTTC; clone size: many; V gene: TRBV10-3; J gene: TRBJ2-5; D gene: .
CDR3 protein: CASSQVRDRGVVGANVLTF; CDR3 DNA: TGTGCCAGCAGCCAAGTCCGGGACAGGGGAGTTGTTGGGGCCAACGTCCTGACTTTC; clone size: .; V gene: TRBV3-1; J gene: TRBJ2-6; D gene: TRBD1
CDR3 protein: CASSLYTGQPQHF; CDR3 DNA: TGTGCCAGCAGTTTATATACTGGTCAGCCCCAGCATTTT; clone size: .; V gene: TRBV27; J gene: TRBJ1-5; D gene: .
CDR3 protein: CASSILQGLGYGYTF; CDR3 DNA: TGTGCCAGCAGTATTTTACAGGGTCTTGGCTATGGCTACACCTTC; clone size: .; V gene: TRBV12-3/TRBV12-4; J gene: TRBJ1-2; D gene: .
CDR3 protein: CSARLAENTRELFF; CDR3 DNA: TGCAGTGCTAGACTAGCGGAGAACACCAGGGAGCTGTTTTTT; clone size: .; V gene: TRBV20-1; J gene: TRBJ2-2; D gene: TRBD2
CDR3 protein: CASSPSGTEQFF; CDR3 DNA: TGTGCCAGCAGCCCAAGCGGGACTGAGCAGTTCTTC; clone size: .; V gene: TRBV12-3/TRBV12-4; J gene: TRBJ2-1; D gene: TRBD2
CDR3 protein: CSASPLALLYNEQFF; CDR3 DNA: TGCAGTGCTAGCCCCCTAGCTTTACTTTACAATGAGCAGTTCTTC; clone size: few; V gene: TRBV20-1; J gene: TRBJ2-1; D gene: .
CDR3 protein: CASSYGGASGSEQFF; CDR3 DNA: TGTGCCAGCAGCTACGGTGGGGCTAGCGGGAGTGAGCAGTTCTTC; clone size: .; V gene: TRBV7-7; J gene: TRBJ2-1; D gene: TRBD2
CDR3 protein: CASSGMGQGNTEAFF; CDR3 DNA: TGTGCCAGCAGCGGCATGGGACAGGGTAACACTGAAGCTTTCTTT; clone size: .; V gene: TRBV9; J gene: TRBJ1-1; D gene: TRBD1
CDR3 protein: CASSLIGGNYNEQFF; CDR3 DNA: TGTGCCAGCAGCTTGATCGGGGGAAACTACAATGAGCAGTTCTTC; clone size: .; V gene: TRBV5-6; J gene: TRBJ2-1; D gene: .
CDR3 protein: CATSQTGTAGKNIQYF; CDR3 DNA: TGTGCCACCAGCCAGACCGGGACAGCGGGGAAAAACATTCAGTACTTC; clone size: few; V gene: TRBV24-1; J gene: TRBJ2-4; D gene: .
CDR3 protein: CSARKLRGQAFHTEAFF; CDR3 DNA: TGCAGTGCTAGAAAACTTAGGGGGCAGGCGTTTCACACTGAAGCTTTCTTT; clone size: .; V gene: TRBV20-1; J gene: TRBJ1-1; D gene: TRBD1
CDR3 protein: CAISGLAGEHDEQYF; CDR3 DNA: TGTGCCATCAGTGGCCTAGCGGGAGAGCATGATGAGCAGTACTTC; clone size: once; V gene: TRBV10-3; J gene: TRBJ2-7; D gene: TRBD2
CDR3 protein: CSAKEGAGTEAFF; CDR3 DNA: TGCAGTGCTAAGGAGGGGGCGGGTACTGAAGCTTTCTTT; clone size: few; V gene: TRBV20-1; J gene: TRBJ1-1; D gene: TRBD1
CDR3 protein: CASRVAGDGEQFF; CDR3 DNA: TGTGCCAGCAGAGTTGCGGGGGATGGTGAGCAGTTCTTC; clone size: .; V gene: TRBV7-2; J gene: TRBJ2-1; D gene: TRBD2
CDR3 protein: CASSLSEGPRGSLDEQFF; CDR3 DNA: TGTGCCAGCAGCTTGTCTGAGGGTCCAAGGGGCAGCTTGGATGAGCAGTTCTTC; clone size: .; V gene: TRBV7-9; J gene: TRBJ2-1; D gene: .
CDR3 protein: CSAFGTSHNEQFF; CDR3 DNA: TGCAGTGCTTTCGGGACTAGTCACAATGAGCAGTTCTTC; clone size: few; V gene: TRBV20-1; J gene: TRBJ2-1; D gene: TRBD2
CDR3 protein: CASRRKNNSPLHF; CDR3 DNA: TGTGCCAGCAGAAGAAAAAATAATTCACCCCTCCACTTT; clone size: .; V gene: TRBV12-3/TRBV12-4; J gene: TRBJ1-6; D gene: .
CDR3 protein: CASSAPQGVSPNEQFF; CDR3 DNA: TGTGCCAGCAGCGCACCACAGGGGGTCTCCCCCAATGAGCAGTTCTTC; clone size: .; V gene: TRBV7-9; J gene: TRBJ2-1; D gene: TRBD1
CDR3 protein: CASSLVIAKNIQYF; CDR3 DNA: TGTGCCAGCAGCTTGGTGATAGCCAAAAACATTCAGTACTTC; clone size: few; V gene: TRBV5-6; J gene: TRBJ2-4; D gene: .
CDR3 protein: CASSSSSPGQATISIYSNQPQHF; CDR3 DNA: TGCGCCAGCAGCTCTAGTAGTCCGGGACAGGCTACCATTTCGATCTATAGCAATCAGCCCCAGCATTTT; clone size: few; V gene: TRBV4-1; J gene: TRBJ1-5; D gene: TRBD1
CDR3 protein: CASSQDRSGTEAFF; CDR3 DNA: TGTGCCAGCAGCCAAGACAGATCGGGCACTGAAGCTTTCTTT; clone size: .; V gene: TRBV3-1; J gene: TRBJ1-1; D gene: .
CDR3 protein: CASSRRGAEQYF; CDR3 DNA: TGTGCCAGCAGTAGAAGGGGGGCGGAGCAGTACTTC; clone size: .; V gene: TRBV7-2; J gene: TRBJ2-7; D gene: .
CDR3 protein: CASSYSSFGNTEAFF; CDR3 DNA: TGTGCCAGCAGTTACTCGAGTTTTGGCAACACTGAAGCTTTCTTT; clone size: .; V gene: TRBV6-5; J gene: TRBJ1-1; D gene: .
CDR3 protein: CSVEVDPPGPSYNEQYF; CDR3 DNA: TGCAGCGTCGAAGTAGACCCACCGGGGCCTTCCTACAATGAGCAGTACTTC; clone size: .; V gene: TRBV29-1; J gene: TRBJ2-7; D gene: .
CDR3 protein: CATSTREGTGHYGYTF; CDR3 DNA: TGTGCCACCAGCACCAGAGAGGGGACAGGGCACTATGGCTACACCTTC; clone size: .; V gene: TRBV15; J gene: TRBJ1-2; D gene: TRBD1
CDR3 protein: CSAKRGGLDTQYF; CDR3 DNA: TGCAGTGCCAAGCGGGGGGGCCTAGATACGCAGTATTTT; clone size: .; V gene: TRBV20-1; J gene: TRBJ2-3; D gene: TRBD2
CDR3 protein: CAISESGPPTAQYF; CDR3 DNA: TGTGCCATCAGTGAGTCGGGGCCACCCACTGCGCAGTATTTT; clone size: .; V gene: TRBV10-3; J gene: TRBJ2-3; D gene: .
CDR3 protein: CASSLEERLISGANVLTF; CDR3 DNA: TGTGCCAGCAGCTTAGAAGAAAGACTGATCTCTGGGGCCAACGTCCTGACTTTC; clone size: .; V gene: TRBV7-9; J gene: TRBJ2-6; D gene: .
CDR3 protein: CASSDSPTTEAFF; CDR3 DNA: TGTGCCAGCAGTGACTCCCCGACGACTGAAGCTTTCTTT; clone size: once; V gene: TRBV6-2/TRBV6-3; J gene: TRBJ1-1; D gene: .
CDR3 protein: CASSSVNLGSGELFF; CDR3 DNA: TGTGCCAGCAGCTCCGTCAATCTGGGATCCGGGGAGCTGTTTTTT; clone size: once; V gene: TRBV6-1; J gene: TRBJ2-2; D gene: .
CDR3 protein: CAWSFGNEQFF; CDR3 DNA: TGTGCCTGGAGTTTCGGGAATGAGCAGTTCTTC; clone size: .; V gene: TRBV30; J gene: TRBJ2-1; D gene: .
CDR3 protein: CASSRGGTGANVLTF; CDR3 DNA: TGTGCCAGCAGCCGCGGGGGGACTGGGGCCAACGTCCTGACTTTC; clone size: .; V gene: TRBV3-1; J gene: TRBJ2-6; D gene: TRBD2
CDR3 protein: CAWSVRRRPNEKLFF; CDR3 DNA: TGTGCCTGGAGTGTACGGCGGAGACCTAATGAAAAACTGTTTTTT; clone size: .; V gene: TRBV30; J gene: TRBJ1-4; D gene: .
CDR3 protein: CASSVSQGGGYGYTF; CDR3 DNA: TGTGCCAGCAGCGTATCCCAGGGTGGCGGCTATGGCTACACCTTC; clone size: .; V gene: TRBV9; J gene: TRBJ1-2; D gene: .
CDR3 protein: CASSEAKGKNYGYTF; CDR3 DNA: TGTGCCAGCAGTGAAGCGAAGGGGAAGAACTATGGCTACACCTTC; clone size: few; V gene: TRBV6-1; J gene: TRBJ1-2; D gene: .
CDR3 protein: CARAGGYGYTF; CDR3 DNA: TGTGCCAGAGCAGGTGGCTATGGCTACACCTTC; clone size: few; V gene: TRBV9; J gene: TRBJ1-2; D gene: .
CDR3 protein: CANHRQANEKLFF; CDR3 DNA: TGTGCCAACCACCGACAGGCTAATGAAAAACTGTTTTTT; clone size: .; V gene: TRBV12-3/TRBV12-4; J gene: TRBJ1-4; D gene: .
CDR3 protein: CASSQQGARGYTF; CDR3 DNA: TGTGCCAGCAGCCAACAGGGGGCTCGTGGCTACACCTTC; clone size: .; V gene: TRBV12-3/TRBV12-4; J gene: TRBJ1-2; D gene: TRBD1
CDR3 protein: CAISRGTSPGDTQYF; CDR3 DNA: TGTGCCATCAGCCGGGGGACCTCCCCCGGGGATACGCAGTATTTT; clone size: .; V gene: TRBV10-3; J gene: TRBJ2-3; D gene: .